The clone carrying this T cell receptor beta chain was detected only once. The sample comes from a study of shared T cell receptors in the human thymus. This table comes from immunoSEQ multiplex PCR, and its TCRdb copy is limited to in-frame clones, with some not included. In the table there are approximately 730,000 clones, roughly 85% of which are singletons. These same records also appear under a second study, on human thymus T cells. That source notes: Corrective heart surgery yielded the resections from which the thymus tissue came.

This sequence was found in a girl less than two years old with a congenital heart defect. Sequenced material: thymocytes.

The CDR3 here is CATSRDQGGSQWDGNQPQHF. The CDR3 DNA sequence: TGTGCCACCAGCAGAGATCAAGGGGGCAGCCAGTGGGACGGCAATCAGCCCCAGCATTTT. V usage is TRBV15 and J usage is TRBJ1-5; 7 bases are a match to TRBD1. The trim removed 0 bases at V and 2 bases at J, leaving 16 bases unmatched. This CDR3 region has 20 residues. Germline V gene lookup returns CDR1 LNHNV and CDR2 YYDKDF (reference sequence). The full variable domain, its missing parts supplied by reference TRBV15 and TRBJ1-5, is DAMVIQNPRYQVTQFGKPVTLSCSQTLNHNVMYWYQQKSSQAPKLLFHYYDKDFNNEADTPDNFQSRRPNTSFCFLDIRSPGLGDTAMYLCATSRDQGGSQWDGNQPQHFGDGTRLSIL.